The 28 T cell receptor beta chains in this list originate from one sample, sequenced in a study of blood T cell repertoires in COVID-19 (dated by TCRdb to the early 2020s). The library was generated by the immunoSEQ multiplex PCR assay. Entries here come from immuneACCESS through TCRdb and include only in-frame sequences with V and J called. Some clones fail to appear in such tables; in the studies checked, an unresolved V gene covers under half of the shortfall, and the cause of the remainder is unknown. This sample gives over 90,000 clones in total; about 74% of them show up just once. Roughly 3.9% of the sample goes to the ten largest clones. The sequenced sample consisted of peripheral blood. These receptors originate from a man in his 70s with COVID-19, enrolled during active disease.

The CDR3 loop reads CASSLGGGQFNEQFF. CDR3 nucleotide sequence: TGTGCCAGCAGCTTGGGGGGGGGACAATTCAATGAGCAGTTCTTC. The J gene is TRBJ2-1, the V gene TRBV5-4, with D possibly being TRBD2 (7 bases). The CDR3 totals 15 residues. V was trimmed by 0 bases and J by 6 bases, leaving 13 bases between them. Germline V CDR1 and CDR2: SGHNT, YYREEE (reference sequence).

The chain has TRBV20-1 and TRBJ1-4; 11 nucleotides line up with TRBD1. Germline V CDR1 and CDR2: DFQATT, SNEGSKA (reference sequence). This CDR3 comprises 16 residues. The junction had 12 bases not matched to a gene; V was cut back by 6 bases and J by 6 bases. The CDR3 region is CSASAGTGGLDEKLFF. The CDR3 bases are TGCAGTGCCAGTGCCGGGACAGGGGGTTTAGATGAAAAACTGTTTTTT.

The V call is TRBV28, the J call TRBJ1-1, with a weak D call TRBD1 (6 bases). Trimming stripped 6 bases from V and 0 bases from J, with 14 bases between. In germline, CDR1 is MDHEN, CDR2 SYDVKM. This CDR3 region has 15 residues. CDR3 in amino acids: CASSWGTTVNTEAFF. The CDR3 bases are TGTGCCAGCAGCTGGGGGACAACAGTGAACACTGAAGCTTTCTTT.

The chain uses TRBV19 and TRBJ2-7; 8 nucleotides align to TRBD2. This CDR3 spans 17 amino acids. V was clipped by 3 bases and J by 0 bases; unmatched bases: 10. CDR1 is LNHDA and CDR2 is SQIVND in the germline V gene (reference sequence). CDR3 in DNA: TGTGCCAGTAGTATCTCCGGGGGGGGAGGCAACTCCTACGAGCAGTACTTC. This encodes CASSISGGGGNSYEQYF.

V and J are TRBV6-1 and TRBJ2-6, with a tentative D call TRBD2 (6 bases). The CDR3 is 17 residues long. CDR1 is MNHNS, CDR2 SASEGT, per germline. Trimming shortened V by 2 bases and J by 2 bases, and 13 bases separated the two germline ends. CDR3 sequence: CASSEFKGTAGANVLTF. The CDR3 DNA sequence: TGTGCCAGCAGTGAATTCAAGGGGACTGCTGGGGCCAACGTCCTGACTTTC.

CDR3: CAIRGTGSDTQYF. The CDR3 bases are TGTGCCATCAGGGGGACAGGGTCAGATACGCAGTATTTT. The chain couples TRBV10-3 to TRBJ2-3, with 9 bases that match TRBD1. Unmatched junction bases numbered 2, after V lost 6 bases and J lost 4 bases. Germline V gene data show CDR1 as ENHRY and CDR2 as SYGVKD. The CDR3 is made up of 13 amino acids.

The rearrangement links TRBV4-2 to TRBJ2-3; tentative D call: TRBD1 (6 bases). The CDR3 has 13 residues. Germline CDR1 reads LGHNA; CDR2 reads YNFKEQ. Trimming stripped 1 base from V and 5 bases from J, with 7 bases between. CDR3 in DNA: TGTGCCAGCAGCCAAGGGACAGAAGATACGCAGTATTTT. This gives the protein CASSQGTEDTQYF.

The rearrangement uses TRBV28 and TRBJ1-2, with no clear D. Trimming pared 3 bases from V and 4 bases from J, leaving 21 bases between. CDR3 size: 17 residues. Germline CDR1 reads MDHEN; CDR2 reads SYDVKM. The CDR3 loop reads CASSLVGDTLKSYGYTF. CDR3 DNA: TGTGCCAGCAGTTTGGTGGGTGACACTCTCAAGAGCTATGGCTACACCTTC.

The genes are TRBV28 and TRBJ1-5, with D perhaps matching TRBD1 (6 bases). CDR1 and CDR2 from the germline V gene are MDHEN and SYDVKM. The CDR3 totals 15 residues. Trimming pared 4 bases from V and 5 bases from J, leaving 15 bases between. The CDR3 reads CASSSPMDSYQPQHF. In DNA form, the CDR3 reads TGTGCCAGCAGTTCTCCAATGGACAGCTATCAGCCCCAGCATTTT.

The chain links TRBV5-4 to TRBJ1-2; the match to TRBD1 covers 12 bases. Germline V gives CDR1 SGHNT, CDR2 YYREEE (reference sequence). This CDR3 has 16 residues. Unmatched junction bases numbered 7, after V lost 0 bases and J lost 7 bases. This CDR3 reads CASSLGGTGGGIGYTF. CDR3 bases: TGTGCCAGCAGCTTGGGAGGGACAGGGGGCGGGATTGGCTACACCTTC.

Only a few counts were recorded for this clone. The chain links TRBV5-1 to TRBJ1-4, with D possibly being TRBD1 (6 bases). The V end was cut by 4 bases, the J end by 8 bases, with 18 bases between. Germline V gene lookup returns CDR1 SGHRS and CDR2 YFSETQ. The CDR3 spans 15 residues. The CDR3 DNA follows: TGCGCCAGCAGCCGCCAACAGGGAACGGAGGAAAAACTGTTTTTT. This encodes CASSRQQGTEEKLFF.

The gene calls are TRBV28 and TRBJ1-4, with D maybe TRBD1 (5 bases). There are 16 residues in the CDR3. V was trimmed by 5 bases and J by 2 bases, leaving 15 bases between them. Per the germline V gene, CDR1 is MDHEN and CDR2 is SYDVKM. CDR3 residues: CASSNGRTPTNEKLFF. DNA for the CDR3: TGTGCCAGCAGTAATGGGAGGACACCGACTAATGAAAAACTGTTTTTT. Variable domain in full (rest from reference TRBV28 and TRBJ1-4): DVKVTQSSRYLVKRTGEKVFLECVQDMDHENMFWYRQDPGLGLRLIYFSYDVKMKEKGDIPEGYSVSREKKERFSLILESASTNQTSMYLCASSNGRTPTNEKLFFGSGTQLSVL.

The CDR3 reads CASSISQSGTGGGQPQHF. DNA for the CDR3: TGTGCCAGTAGTATTTCGCAATCCGGGACAGGAGGTGGTCAGCCCCAGCATTTT. This chain joins TRBV19 and TRBJ1-5; 8 nucleotides line up with TRBD1. The CDR3 totals 18 residues. Germline V gene data show CDR1 as LNHDA and CDR2 as SQIVND (reference sequence). Trimming at V came to 3 bases and at J to 6 bases, leaving 16 bases not matched to a gene.

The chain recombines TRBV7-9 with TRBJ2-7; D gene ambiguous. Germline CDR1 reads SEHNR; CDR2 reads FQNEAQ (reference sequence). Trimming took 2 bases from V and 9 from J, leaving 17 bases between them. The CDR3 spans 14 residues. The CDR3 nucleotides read TGTGCCAGCAGCTTATCTGGGCAGGCCGTAGGGCAGTACTTC. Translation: CASSLSGQAVGQYF.

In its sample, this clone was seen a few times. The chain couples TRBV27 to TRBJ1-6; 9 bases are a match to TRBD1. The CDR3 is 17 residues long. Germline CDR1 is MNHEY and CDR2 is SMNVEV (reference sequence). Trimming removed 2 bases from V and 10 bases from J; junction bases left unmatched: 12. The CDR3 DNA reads TGTGCCAGCAGTTTAATTGCGCCGGGACAGGGAGACTCACCCCTCCACTTT. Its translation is CASSLIAPGQGDSPLHF.

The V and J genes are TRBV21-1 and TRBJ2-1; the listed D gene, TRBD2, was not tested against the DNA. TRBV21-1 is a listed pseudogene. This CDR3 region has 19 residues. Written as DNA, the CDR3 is TGTGCCAGCAGCAAAGAAGGGACTAGCGGGCTGCCCTCCTACAATGAGCAGTTCTTC. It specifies CASSKEGTSGLPSYNEQFF.

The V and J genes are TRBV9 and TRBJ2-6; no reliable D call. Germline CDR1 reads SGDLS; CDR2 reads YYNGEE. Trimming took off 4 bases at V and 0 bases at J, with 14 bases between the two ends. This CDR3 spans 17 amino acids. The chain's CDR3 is CASSPQSRFSGANVLTF. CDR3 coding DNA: TGTGCCAGCAGCCCACAATCTAGGTTCTCTGGGGCCAACGTCCTGACTTTC.

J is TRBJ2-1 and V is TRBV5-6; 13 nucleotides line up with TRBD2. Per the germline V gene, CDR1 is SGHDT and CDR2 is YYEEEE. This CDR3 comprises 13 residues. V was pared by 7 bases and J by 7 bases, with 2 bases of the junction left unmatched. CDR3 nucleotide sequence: TGTGCCAGCGGACTAGCGGGAGAAAATGAGCAGTTCTTC. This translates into CASGLAGENEQFF. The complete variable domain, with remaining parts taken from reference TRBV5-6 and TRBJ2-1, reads DAGVTQSPTHLIKTRGQQVTLRCSPKSGHDTVSWYQQALGQGPQFIFQYYEEEERQRGNFPDRFSGHQFPNYSSELNVNALLLGDSALYLCASGLAGENEQFFGPGTRLTVL.

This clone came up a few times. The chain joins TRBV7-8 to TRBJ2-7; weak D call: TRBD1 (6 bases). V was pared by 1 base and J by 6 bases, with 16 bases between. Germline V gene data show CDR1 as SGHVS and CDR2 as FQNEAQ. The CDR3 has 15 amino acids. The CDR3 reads CASSLEGVSTVEQYF. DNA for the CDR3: TGTGCCAGCAGCTTAGAGGGGGTATCGACAGTCGAGCAGTACTTC.

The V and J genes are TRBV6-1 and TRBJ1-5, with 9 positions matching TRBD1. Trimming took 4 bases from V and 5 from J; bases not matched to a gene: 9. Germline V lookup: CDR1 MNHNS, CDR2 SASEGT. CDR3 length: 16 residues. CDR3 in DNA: TGTGCCAGCAGTGGGGACTACAGGGGGCTCGATCAGCCCCAGCATTTT. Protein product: CASSGDYRGLDQPQHF.

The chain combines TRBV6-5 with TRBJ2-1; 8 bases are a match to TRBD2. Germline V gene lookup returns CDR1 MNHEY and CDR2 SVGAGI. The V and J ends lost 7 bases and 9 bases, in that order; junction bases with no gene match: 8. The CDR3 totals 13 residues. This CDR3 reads CASKLAGRSEQFF. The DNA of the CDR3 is TGTGCCAGCAAGTTAGCGGGACGTAGTGAGCAGTTCTTC.

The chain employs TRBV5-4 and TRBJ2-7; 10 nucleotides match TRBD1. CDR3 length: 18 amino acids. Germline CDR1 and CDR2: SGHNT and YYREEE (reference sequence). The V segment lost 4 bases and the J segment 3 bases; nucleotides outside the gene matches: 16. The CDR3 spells CASSMSRTGGRKDYEQYF. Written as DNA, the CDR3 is TGTGCCAGCAGCATGAGCCGGACAGGGGGTAGGAAGGACTACGAGCAGTACTTC.

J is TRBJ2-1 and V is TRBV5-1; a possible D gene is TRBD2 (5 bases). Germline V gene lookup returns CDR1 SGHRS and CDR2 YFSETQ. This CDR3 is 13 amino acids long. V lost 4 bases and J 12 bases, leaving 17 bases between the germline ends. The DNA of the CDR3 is TGCGCCAGCAGCCCCTCGAGGGTAGTAGGGCAGTTCTTC. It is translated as CASSPSRVVGQFF.

CDR3 sequence: CASSQVSPGLVYYNEQFF. The CDR3 DNA sequence: TGCGCCAGCAGCCAAGTGAGCCCGGGACTAGTGTATTACAATGAGCAGTTCTTC. The rearrangement links TRBV4-3 to TRBJ2-1; 8 bases are shared with TRBD2. The CDR3 contains 18 residues. V shed 1 base, J shed 4 bases, and the junction held 12 bases outside the gene matches. In germline, CDR1 is LGHNA, CDR2 YSLEER.

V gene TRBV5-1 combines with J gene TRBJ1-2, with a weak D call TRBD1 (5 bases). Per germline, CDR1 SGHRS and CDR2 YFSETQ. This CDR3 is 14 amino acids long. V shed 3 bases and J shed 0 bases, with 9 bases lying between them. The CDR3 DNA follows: TGCGCCAGCAGCTCTACAGGAACTAACTATGGCTACACCTTC. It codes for CASSSTGTNYGYTF.

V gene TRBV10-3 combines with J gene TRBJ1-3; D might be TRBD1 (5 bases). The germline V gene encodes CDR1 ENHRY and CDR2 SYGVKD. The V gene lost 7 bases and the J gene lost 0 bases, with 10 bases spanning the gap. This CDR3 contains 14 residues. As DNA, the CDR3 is TGTGCCATCACCCCAGGGATCTCTGGAAACACCATATATTTT. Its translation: CAITPGISGNTIYF.

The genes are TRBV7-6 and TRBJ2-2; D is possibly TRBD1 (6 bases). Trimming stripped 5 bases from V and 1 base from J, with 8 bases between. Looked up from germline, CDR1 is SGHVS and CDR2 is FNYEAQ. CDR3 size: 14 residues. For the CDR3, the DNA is TGTGCCAGCAGCCTGACAGGGAACACCGGGGAGCTGTTTTTT. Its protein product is CASSLTGNTGELFF.

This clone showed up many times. The CDR3 sequence: CASSQDLMQPQHF. The CDR3 DNA follows: TGCGCCAGCAGCCAAGATTTAATGCAGCCCCAGCATTTT. The chain joins TRBV4-3 to TRBJ1-5; D remains unclear. Between the trimmed V and J ends, which lost 0 bases and 7 bases, there was a span of 7 bases. Germline V gene data show CDR1 as LGHNA and CDR2 as YSLEER. The CDR3 consists of 13 residues.